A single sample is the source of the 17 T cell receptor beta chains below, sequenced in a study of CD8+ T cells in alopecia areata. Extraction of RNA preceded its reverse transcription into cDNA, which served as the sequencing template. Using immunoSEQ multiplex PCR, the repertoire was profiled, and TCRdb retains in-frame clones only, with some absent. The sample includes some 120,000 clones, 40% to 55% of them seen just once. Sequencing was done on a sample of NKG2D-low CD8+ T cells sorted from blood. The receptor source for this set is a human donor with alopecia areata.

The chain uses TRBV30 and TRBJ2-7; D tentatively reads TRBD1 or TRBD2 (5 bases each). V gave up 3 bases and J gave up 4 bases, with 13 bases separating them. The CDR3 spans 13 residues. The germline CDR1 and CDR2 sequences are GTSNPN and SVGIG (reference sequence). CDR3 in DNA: TGTGCCTGGAGCGGGACGGCCGGATACGAGCAGTACTTC. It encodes CAWSGTAGYEQYF.

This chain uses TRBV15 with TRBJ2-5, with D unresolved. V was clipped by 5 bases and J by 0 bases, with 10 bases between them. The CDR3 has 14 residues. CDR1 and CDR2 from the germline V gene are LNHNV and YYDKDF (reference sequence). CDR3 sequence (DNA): TGTGCCACCAGCGGTAACAAGTACCAAGAGACCCAGTACTTC. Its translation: CATSGNKYQETQYF.

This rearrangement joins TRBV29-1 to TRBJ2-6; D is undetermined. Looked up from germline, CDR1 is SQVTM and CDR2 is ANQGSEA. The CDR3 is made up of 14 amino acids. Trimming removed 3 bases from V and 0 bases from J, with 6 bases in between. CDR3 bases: TGCAGCGTTGATGATGGCTCTGGGGCCAACGTCCTGACTTTC. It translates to CSVDDGSGANVLTF.

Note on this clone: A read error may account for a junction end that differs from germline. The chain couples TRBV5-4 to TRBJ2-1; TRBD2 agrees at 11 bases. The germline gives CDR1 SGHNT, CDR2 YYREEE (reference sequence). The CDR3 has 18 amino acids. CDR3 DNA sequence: TGCGCCAGCAGCCAAGCTCTAGCGGGAGGAACGGGGTGGGATCGGCAGTTCTTC. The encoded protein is CASSQALAGGTGWDRQFF.

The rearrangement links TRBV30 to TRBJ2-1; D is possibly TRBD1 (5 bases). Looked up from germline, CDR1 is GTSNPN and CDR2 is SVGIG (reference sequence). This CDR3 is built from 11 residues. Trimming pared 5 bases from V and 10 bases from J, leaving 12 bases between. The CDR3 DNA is TGTGCCTGGCTTACGACAGCGGAGCAGTTCTTC. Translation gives CAWLTTAEQFF.

DNA of the CDR3: TGCAGCGTTGGTCCGGACAGGGATCCCAATGAGCAGTTCTTC. Translated, it gives CSVGPDRDPNEQFF. V and J are TRBV29-1 and TRBJ2-1; 8 bases fit TRBD1. The V gene end was trimmed by 4 bases and the J gene end by 6 bases; junction bases not matched to a gene: 8. This CDR3 has 14 residues. Looked up from germline, CDR1 is SQVTM and CDR2 is ANQGSEA.

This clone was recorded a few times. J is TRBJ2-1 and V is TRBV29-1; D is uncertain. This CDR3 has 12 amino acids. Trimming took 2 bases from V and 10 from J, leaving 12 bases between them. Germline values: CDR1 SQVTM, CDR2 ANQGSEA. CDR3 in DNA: TGCAGCGTTGAAAGGAAGGTACGGGAGCAGTTCTTC. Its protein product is CSVERKVREQFF.

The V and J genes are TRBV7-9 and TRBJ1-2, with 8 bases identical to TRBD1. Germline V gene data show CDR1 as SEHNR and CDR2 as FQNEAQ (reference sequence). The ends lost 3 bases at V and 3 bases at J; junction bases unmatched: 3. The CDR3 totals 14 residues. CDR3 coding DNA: TGTGCCAGCAGCTTGGACAGGGCCGACTATGGCTACACCTTC. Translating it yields CASSLDRADYGYTF.

The CDR3 DNA follows: TGTGCCAGTCTTAGACTAGCGGACACAGATACGCAGTATTTT. Translated: CASLRLADTDTQYF. The J gene is TRBJ2-3, the V gene TRBV28, with TRBD2 matching 9 bases. Germline CDR1 MDHEN, CDR2 SYDVKM. V lost 9 bases, J lost 2 bases, and 6 bases stayed unmatched. The CDR3 loop spans 14 amino acids.

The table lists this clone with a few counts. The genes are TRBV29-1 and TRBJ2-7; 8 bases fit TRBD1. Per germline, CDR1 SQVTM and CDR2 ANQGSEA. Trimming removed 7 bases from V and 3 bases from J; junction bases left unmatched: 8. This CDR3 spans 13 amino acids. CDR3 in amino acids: CSARTGSDYEQYF. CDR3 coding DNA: TGCAGCGCCAGGACAGGGTCCGACTACGAGCAGTACTTC.

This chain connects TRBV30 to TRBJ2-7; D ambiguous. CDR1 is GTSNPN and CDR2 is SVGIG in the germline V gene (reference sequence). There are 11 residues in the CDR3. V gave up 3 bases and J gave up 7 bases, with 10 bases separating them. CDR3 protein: CAWSPGREQYF. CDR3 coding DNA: TGTGCCTGGAGCCCGGGTAGGGAGCAGTACTTC. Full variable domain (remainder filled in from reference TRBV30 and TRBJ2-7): SQTIHQWPATLVQPVGSPLSLECTVEGTSNPNLYWYRQAAGRGLQLLFYSVGIGQISSEVPQNLSASRPQDRQFILSSKKLLLSDSGFYLCAWSPGREQYFGPGTRLTVT.

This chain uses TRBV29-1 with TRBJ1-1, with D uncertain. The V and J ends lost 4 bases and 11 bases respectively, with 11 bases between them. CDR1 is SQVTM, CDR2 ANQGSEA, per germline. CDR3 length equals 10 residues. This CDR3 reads CSVVSVIAFF. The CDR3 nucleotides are TGCAGCGTTGTATCGGTTATTGCTTTCTTT.

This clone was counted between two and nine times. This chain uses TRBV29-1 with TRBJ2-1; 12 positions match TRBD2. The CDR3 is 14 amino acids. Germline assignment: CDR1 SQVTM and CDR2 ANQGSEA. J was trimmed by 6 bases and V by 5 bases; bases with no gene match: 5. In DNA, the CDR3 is TGCAGCGTTCCTAGCGGGAGGGCCCCCAATGAGCAGTTCTTC. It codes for CSVPSGRAPNEQFF.

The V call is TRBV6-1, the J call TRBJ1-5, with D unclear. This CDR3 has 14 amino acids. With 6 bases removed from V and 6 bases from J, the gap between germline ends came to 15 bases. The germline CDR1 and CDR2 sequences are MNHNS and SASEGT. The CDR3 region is CASRGPSEGQPQHF. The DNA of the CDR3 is TGTGCCAGCAGGGGCCCTTCTGAGGGTCAGCCCCAGCATTTT.

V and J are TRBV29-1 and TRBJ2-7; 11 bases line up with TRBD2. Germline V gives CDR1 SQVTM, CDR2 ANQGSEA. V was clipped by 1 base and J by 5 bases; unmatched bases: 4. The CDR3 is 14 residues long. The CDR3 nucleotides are TGCAGCGTTGAAGGTCTAGCGGGAGGTAACGAGCAGTACTTC. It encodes CSVEGLAGGNEQYF.

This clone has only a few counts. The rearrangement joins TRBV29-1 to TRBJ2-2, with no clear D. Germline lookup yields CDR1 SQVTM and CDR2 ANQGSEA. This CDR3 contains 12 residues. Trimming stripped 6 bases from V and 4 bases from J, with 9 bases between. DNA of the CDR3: TGCAGCGTCCCCGGCCTCACCGGGGAGCTGTTTTTT. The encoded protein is CSVPGLTGELFF.

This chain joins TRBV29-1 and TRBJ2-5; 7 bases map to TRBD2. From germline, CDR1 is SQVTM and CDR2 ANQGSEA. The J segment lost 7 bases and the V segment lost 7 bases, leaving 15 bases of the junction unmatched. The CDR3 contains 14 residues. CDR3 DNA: TGCAGCGGAACACTAGCGTTACCCTCCAGGACCCAGTACTTC. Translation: CSGTLALPSRTQYF.